This T cell receptor (beta chain) was found in a study of T cell repertoires in cytomegalovirus infection. Study information: Public TCR beta signature analysis indicated the presence of both CMV infection and matching HLA type. Findings and limits, study-wide: It was HLA-C-restricted CMV-specific TCR beta clonotypes that dominated the response ex vivo. Summed frequency of shared TCR beta families picked out CMV carriers who also had the relevant HLA.

TCRdb used MiXCR to reprocess the reads, holding one entry per CDR3 protein. The sample carries approximately 500,000 distinct CDR3 sequences, 16% recorded once. The table lists this clonotype with many counts. Its antigen is undetermined. Germline V lookup: CDR1 ENHRY, CDR2 SYGVKD. This CDR3 has 13 amino acids. V was trimmed by 11 bases and J by 2 bases, leaving 14 bases between them. This TCR was recovered from a human donor in good health (CMV status not recorded). Some clones in this sample may be carry-over from other donors' samples. The gene calls are TRBV10-3 and TRBJ2-3; D is perhaps TRBD1 (6 bases). The material sequenced was CD8+ T cells from PBMCs. The CDR3 spells CASWGRFTDTQYF. For the CDR3, the DNA is TGTGCCTCCTGGGGGCGGTTCACAGATACGCAGTATTTT.